This T cell receptor (beta chain) was documented in a study of HIV-infected children after antiretroviral therapy interruption. Noted treatment: PENTA 11 planned treatment interruption arm or continuous ART arm. Naive CD4+ CD45RA+ CD45RO- T cells were sorted from thawed PBMCs. This clonotype was counted at least ten times. The antigen remains unidentified. A 3' RACE protocol on RNA, with unique molecular identifiers, produced the TCR library. TCRdb fed the 3' RACE reads into MiXCR, producing one record per CDR3 protein. The sample holds more than 35,000 distinct CDR3 sequences; 6.5% are singletons and the top ten take approximately 1%. The study, taken as a whole, reports: Naive CD4+ Gini coefficient rose by interruption end, suggesting clonal expansion.

The germline V and J ends were trimmed by 5 bases and 3 bases, with 10 bases remaining between them. Germline CDR1 reads MNHNY; CDR2 reads SVGAGI (reference sequence). This CDR3 has 13 residues. The sequences come from CD45RA+ CD4+ T cells from PBMCs, pooled from several time points, collected from a donor given antiretroviral therapy, either interrupted or continuous. Subset meaning: naive CD4+ CD45RA+ CD45RO- T cells. The gene calls are TRBV6-6 and TRBJ1-1; D unresolved. This TCR was recovered from a pool of human donors with HIV. CDR3 in DNA: TGTGCCAGCAGTCCCAAGTTTCACACTGAAGCTTTCTTT. Translated, it gives CASSPKFHTEAFF.